This passage covers 25 T cell receptor beta chains from one sample sequenced in a study of T-cell reconstitution after alpha-beta-depleted transplantation in children. During its preparation, the TCRbeta library received unique molecular identifiers. MiXCR was run by TCRdb on the PCR reads, yielding one entry per CDR3 protein. The table includes about 540,000 distinct CDR3 sequences, roughly 18% detected once. The specimen was PBMCs from the stem cell graft donor, collected from the stem cell graft. The receptors stem from a human donor who donated a stem cell graft to a child with acute lymphoblastic leukemia.

This clonotype was seen only once. CDR3 residues: CASSLVPRDGWETQYF. In nucleotides, the CDR3 is TGTGCCAGCAGCTTAGTGCCCCGGGACGGATGGGAGACCCAGTACTTC. The J gene is TRBJ2-5, the V gene TRBV7-2; possibly TRBD1 or TRBD2 for D (5 bases each). This CDR3 has 16 amino acids. Trimming cost V 1 base and J 5 bases, with 17 bases left between them. CDR1 is SGHTA, CDR2 FQGNSA, per germline.

Only a few counts were recorded for this clonotype. V is TRBV6-1 and J is TRBJ2-6; TRBD2 is a possible D gene (6 bases). The CDR3 extends over 16 amino acids. Germline loops: CDR1 MNHNS, CDR2 SASEGT. The V and J ends lost 6 bases and 0 bases respectively, with 12 bases between them. CDR3 DNA: TGTGCCAGCAGGGGGACTCCTTTCTCTGGGGCCAACGTCCTGACTTTC. This gives the protein CASRGTPFSGANVLTF.

This rearrangement joins TRBV29-1 to TRBJ2-1, with 7 nucleotides matching TRBD1. The V gene end was trimmed by 7 bases and the J gene end by 8 bases; junction bases not matched to a gene: 14. The CDR3 is 14 amino acids. Germline CDR1 and CDR2: SQVTM and ANQGSEA. CDR3 coding DNA: TGCAGCGCCAGGGCAGGGGGAAGGATGTATGAGCAGTTCTTC. It yields the protein CSARAGGRMYEQFF.

The chain links TRBV7-2 to TRBJ2-3; D is perhaps TRBD2 (6 bases). V shed 5 bases and J shed 1 base, with 13 bases lying between them. The CDR3 is 15 amino acids. The V gene's germline CDR1 is SGHTA and CDR2 FQGNSA. The CDR3 spells CASSPAASGTDTQYF. The CDR3 DNA sequence: TGTGCCAGCAGCCCCGCGGCTAGCGGCACAGATACGCAGTATTTT. The whole variable domain, filled in from reference TRBV7-2 and TRBJ2-3, reads GAGVSQSPSNKVTEKGKDVELRCDPISGHTALYWYRQSLGQGLEFLIYFQGNSAPDKSGLPSDRFSAERTGGSVSTLTIQRTQQEDSAVYLCASSPAASGTDTQYFGPGTRLTVL.

The CDR3 DNA is TGCGCCAGCAGCCGTCGCCAAGAGACCCAGTACTTC. Translation gives CASSRRQETQYF. The chain uses TRBV5-1 and TRBJ2-5, with no clear D. V was cut by 4 bases and J by 1 base, with 5 bases left in between. Germline loops: CDR1 SGHRS, CDR2 YFSETQ. The CDR3 covers 12 residues.

This clonotype occurred a few times. The chain employs TRBV12-3 or TRBV12-4 and TRBJ2-3; no definite D call. The CDR3 covers 14 residues. Trimming left V 5 bases short and J 0 bases short, with 9 bases between. CDR3 in amino acids: CASSVHPSTDTQYF. For the CDR3, the DNA is TGTGCCAGCAGTGTACACCCTAGCACAGATACGCAGTATTTT.

The V call is TRBV9, the J call TRBJ2-5; 8 nucleotides line up with TRBD2. The CDR3 is 14 residues long. J was trimmed by 1 base and V by 9 bases; bases with no gene match: 8. Looked up from germline, CDR1 is SGDLS and CDR2 is YYNGEE. The CDR3 nucleotides are TGTGCCACCAACAGCGGGACTAGCCAAGAGACCCAGTACTTC. Translated: CATNSGTSQETQYF.

The V gene is TRBV9, the J gene TRBJ2-3, with 7 bases that match TRBD2. Trimming took 0 bases from V and 2 from J; bases not matched to a gene: 12. Germline values: CDR1 SGDLS, CDR2 YYNGEE. CDR3 length: 18 amino acids. The CDR3 DNA follows: TGTGCCAGCAGCGTAGCTGAGGCGGGAGAACTCTTCACAGATACGCAGTATTTT. This gives the protein CASSVAEAGELFTDTQYF.

This CDR3 reads CSANGGSQGEVYTEAFF. The DNA of the CDR3 is TGCAGCGCTAACGGGGGTAGCCAGGGGGAGGTGTACACTGAAGCTTTCTTT. This chain uses TRBV29-1 with TRBJ1-1; TRBD1 matches 7 bases. This CDR3 has 17 amino acids. V was clipped by 7 bases and J by 3 bases; unmatched bases: 20. Per the germline V gene, CDR1 is SQVTM and CDR2 is ANQGSEA.

The chain is built from TRBV7-2 and TRBJ1-5; D is unclear. Trimming took off 1 base at V and 3 bases at J, with 10 bases between the two ends. The CDR3 runs to 15 residues. Per the germline V gene, CDR1 is SGHTA and CDR2 is FQGNSA. CDR3 residues: CASSLGPVPNQPQHF. The CDR3, as DNA: TGTGCCAGCAGCTTAGGGCCGGTGCCCAATCAGCCCCAGCATTTT.

This rearrangement joins TRBV20-1 to TRBJ2-7; no firm D call. The length of the CDR3 is 13 residues. The V gene lost 2 bases and the J gene lost 3 bases, with 11 bases spanning the gap. Germline V lookup: CDR1 DFQATT, CDR2 SNEGSKA (reference sequence). The CDR3 sequence: CSARPQLLYEQYF. In DNA, the CDR3 is TGCAGTGCTAGACCCCAACTCCTCTACGAGCAGTACTTC.

The J gene is TRBJ1-1, the V gene TRBV4-1; possible D gene TRBD1, 6 bases. CDR3 length equals 13 residues. Deletions cut 3 bases from V and 4 bases from J, with 9 bases between. CDR1 and CDR2 from the germline V gene are MGHRA and YSYEKL. CDR3 residues: CASSQQGITEAFF. The DNA of the CDR3 is TGCGCCAGCAGCCAGCAGGGGATCACTGAAGCTTTCTTT.

This clonotype was counted only a few times. The chain uses TRBV6-5 and TRBJ2-7, with D perhaps matching TRBD2 (6 bases). CDR1 is MNHEY, CDR2 SVGAGI, per germline. The V and J ends lost 4 bases and 2 bases respectively, with 12 bases between them. There are 14 residues in the CDR3. CDR3 bases: TGTGCCAGCAGTTCGGCGGGAAGGGCCTACGAGCAGTACTTC. Translating gives CASSSAGRAYEQYF.

V is TRBV20-1 and J is TRBJ2-5; D may be TRBD1 or TRBD2 (6 bases each). In germline, CDR1 is DFQATT, CDR2 SNEGSKA (reference sequence). Between the trimmed V and J ends, which lost 0 bases and 5 bases, there was a span of 13 bases. The CDR3 contains 14 residues. Written as DNA, the CDR3 is TGCAGTGCTAGAGAGGCAGGGGCGGGGGAGACCCAGTACTTC. The encoded protein is CSAREAGAGETQYF.

This rearrangement joins TRBV21-1 to TRBJ2-7; the listed D gene, TRBD2, was not tested against the DNA. TRBV21-1 counts as a pseudogene. The CDR3 loop spans 20 amino acids. The CDR3 sequence: CASSKGAGGHRPYLPYEQYF. The CDR3 coding sequence is TGTGCCAGCAGCAAAGGAGCGGGGGGGCATAGGCCTTACCTCCCCTACGAGCAGTACTTC.

This clonotype has only a few counts. The CDR3 loop is CASSSPWDRGNYGYTF. As DNA, the CDR3 is TGTGCCAGCAGCTCGCCCTGGGACAGGGGAAACTATGGCTACACCTTC. V and J are TRBV7-9 and TRBJ1-2; 10 bases fit TRBD1. With 4 bases clipped from V and 2 bases from J, the junction kept 7 bases outside the gene matches. The CDR3 runs 16 residues. Per germline, CDR1 SEHNR and CDR2 FQNEAQ (reference sequence).

This clonotype came up once. The gene calls are TRBV5-1 and TRBJ2-3; 12 positions agree with TRBD2. This CDR3 is built from 16 residues. Germline trimming cut 4 bases from V and 2 bases from J; bases unmatched to any gene: 5. Germline V gene sequence: CDR1 SGHRS, CDR2 YFSETQ. CDR3 sequence (DNA): TGCGCCAGCAGCACGGGACTAGCGGGTACCACAGATACGCAGTATTTT. Amino acid sequence: CASSTGLAGTTDTQYF.

This clonotype was recorded a few times. V is TRBV15 and J is TRBJ2-3, with 8 bases lining up with TRBD2. V lost 0 bases and J lost 3; bases outside the gene matches: 8. This CDR3 contains 17 residues. The germline V gene has CDR1 LNHNV and CDR2 YYDKDF (reference sequence). CDR3 nucleotide sequence: TGTGCCACCAGCAGAGATCCCACGGGAGGGCCTACAGATACGCAGTATTTT. Amino acids: CATSRDPTGGPTDTQYF.

This clonotype has only a few counts. This chain joins TRBV7-2 and TRBJ2-3; 7 bases align to TRBD1. The V gene end was trimmed by 5 bases and the J gene end by 2 bases; junction bases not matched to a gene: 4. There are 14 residues in the CDR3. Germline values: CDR1 SGHTA, CDR2 FQGNSA. The CDR3 protein is CASSAGTVTDTQYF. CDR3 coding DNA: TGTGCCAGCAGCGCAGGGACAGTCACAGATACGCAGTATTTT.

There are a few counts of this clonotype. The chain uses TRBV2 and TRBJ2-1; 11 bases are a match to TRBD2. Germline values: CDR1 SNHLY, CDR2 FYNNEI. J was trimmed by 3 bases and V by 11 bases; bases with no gene match: 12. This CDR3 is 16 amino acids long. Here the CDR3 reads CAAVLSGTSGYNEQFF. The CDR3 DNA reads TGTGCCGCAGTGTTGTCCGGGACTAGCGGCTACAATGAGCAGTTCTTC. The full variable domain, its missing parts supplied by reference TRBV2 and TRBJ2-1, is EPEVTQTPSHQVTQMGQEVILRCVPISNHLYFYWYRQILGQKVEFLVSFYNNEISEKSEIFDDQFSVERPDGSNFTLKIRSTKLEDSAMYFCAAVLSGTSGYNEQFFGPGTRLTVL.

CDR3 DNA: TGTGCCAGCAGCGATCCACAGGGATCGGGTAACTATGAGCAGTTCTTC. Protein product: CASSDPQGSGNYEQFF. The J gene is TRBJ2-1, the V gene TRBV25-1; a weak D match, TRBD1 (6 bases). Per germline, CDR1 MGHDK and CDR2 SYGVNS. Trimming removed 6 bases at V and 8 bases at J, with 23 bases between. This CDR3 has 16 amino acids.

This chain connects TRBV5-1 to TRBJ1-2, with D perhaps TRBD1 (6 bases). The CDR3 runs 15 residues. Trimming took off 2 bases at V and 3 bases at J, with 14 bases between the two ends. The germline V gene encodes CDR1 SGHRS and CDR2 YFSETQ. Here the CDR3 DNA reads TGCGCCAGCAGCTTAAGACAGGCTGGAGACTATGGCTACACCTTC. The encoded protein is CASSLRQAGDYGYTF. The variable domain in full, completed from reference TRBV5-1 and TRBJ1-2, reads KAGVTQTPRYLIKTRGQQVTLSCSPISGHRSVSWYQQTPGQGLQFLFEYFSETQRNKGNFPGRFSGRQFSNSRSEMNVSTLELGDSALYLCASSLRQAGDYGYTFGSGTRLTVV.

The chain employs TRBV3-1 and TRBJ2-1; TRBD2 matches at 14 bases. Trimming removed 10 bases from V and 0 bases from J; junction bases left unmatched: 11. CDR3 length: 18 residues. From germline, CDR1 is LGHDT and CDR2 YNNKEL (reference sequence). The CDR3 reads CAISPTGTSGSSYNEQFF. DNA for the CDR3: TGTGCCATCAGTCCTACAGGGACTAGCGGGAGCTCCTACAATGAGCAGTTCTTC.

This clonotype was detected a few times. The chain employs TRBV6-5 and TRBJ1-5, with 7 bases fitting TRBD1. This CDR3 region has 16 residues. J gave up 1 base and V 6 bases, and 9 bases lay outside the gene matches. Germline CDR1 MNHEY, CDR2 SVGAGI. The CDR3 is CASRRDSLGSNQPQHF. The DNA for the CDR3 is TGTGCCAGCAGGAGGGACAGCCTCGGGAGCAATCAGCCCCAGCATTTT.

This clonotype was counted many times. V is TRBV6-1 and J is TRBJ2-7, with TRBD1 identical over 7 bases. The CDR3 spans 14 residues. Germline CDR1 reads MNHNS; CDR2 reads SASEGT. The ends lost 5 bases at V and 1 base at J; junction bases unmatched: 5. The CDR3 here is CASSRTGQSYEQYF. The CDR3 coding sequence is TGTGCCAGCAGTCGAACGGGACAGTCCTACGAGCAGTACTTC.